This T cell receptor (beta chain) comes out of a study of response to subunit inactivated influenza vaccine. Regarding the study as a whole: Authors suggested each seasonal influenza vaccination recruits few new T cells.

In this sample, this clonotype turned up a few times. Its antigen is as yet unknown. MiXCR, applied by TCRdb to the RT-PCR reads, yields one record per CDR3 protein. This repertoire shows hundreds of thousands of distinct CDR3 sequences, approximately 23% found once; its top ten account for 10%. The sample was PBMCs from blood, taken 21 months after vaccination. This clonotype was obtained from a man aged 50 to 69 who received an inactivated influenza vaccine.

CDR3 sequence reads: CSVGRLLGDEQFF. For the CDR3, the DNA is TGCAGCGTTGGGAGACTCCTCGGGGATGAGCAGTTCTTC. The J gene is TRBJ2-1, the V gene TRBV29-1; perhaps TRBD2 as D (5 bases). Trimming stripped 4 bases from V and 8 bases from J, with 15 bases between. Looked up from germline, CDR1 is SQVTM and CDR2 is ANQGSEA. CDR3 size: 13 residues.